These T cell receptor beta chains were read from a single sample in a study of shared clonotypes between healthy human individuals. The data were produced by immunoSEQ multiplex PCR, yet TCRdb's version contains in-frame clones alone and is incomplete. This table holds fewer than 850,000 clones, around 72% found once. Sequenced sample: memory CD4+ T cells sorted from blood. The receptors were sampled from a woman aged 25 to 39 in good health. Both conserved end residues are part of each CDR3. Fields, in order: clone size, V gene, CDR3 length, D gene, J gene, CDR3 DNA, CDR3 protein. D genes are given only for firm matches. Clone size is shown for a subset of rows, as once, few, many or a class of expanded clone.

clone_size: few
v_call: TRBV30
cdr3_length: 15
d_call: TRBD2
j_call: TRBJ2-1
cdr3_nt: TGTGCCTGGAGTGTAGGAAGCGGGAGGGCCAATGAGCAGTTCTTC
cdr3_aa: CAWSVGSGRANEQFF

clone_size: .
v_call: TRBV19
cdr3_length: 13
d_call: .
j_call: TRBJ1-2
cdr3_nt: TGTGCCACCAGACCCTCCCAGGACTATGGCTACACCTTC
cdr3_aa: CATRPSQDYGYTF

clone_size: once
v_call: TRBV5-4
cdr3_length: 15
d_call: TRBD1
j_call: TRBJ2-7
cdr3_nt: TGTGCCAGCAGCCCGGTGGACAGGGATTTTAGCGAGCAGTACTTC
cdr3_aa: CASSPVDRDFSEQYF

clone_size: .
v_call: TRBV6-6
cdr3_length: 14
d_call: .
j_call: TRBJ2-3
cdr3_nt: TGTGCCAGCAGTCCGGGACAGACTAGAGATACGCAGTATTTT
cdr3_aa: CASSPGQTRDTQYF

clone_size: .
v_call: TRBV29-1
cdr3_length: 21
d_call: .
j_call: TRBJ1-1
cdr3_nt: TGCAGCGTTCCGCTAGTCCATTCGTACTCTCGGGGCCGACACGAGAACACTGAAGCTTTCTTT
cdr3_aa: CSVPLVHSYSRGRHENTEAFF

clone_size: .
v_call: TRBV18
cdr3_length: 11
d_call: .
j_call: TRBJ2-7
cdr3_nt: TGTGCCAGCTCACCAGAATACGAGCAGTACTTC
cdr3_aa: CASSPEYEQYF

clone_size: .
v_call: TRBV6-1
cdr3_length: 14
d_call: .
j_call: TRBJ1-4
cdr3_nt: TGTGCCAGCAGCCCTCGAGAGGGAAATGAAAAACTGTTTTTT
cdr3_aa: CASSPREGNEKLFF

clone_size: many
v_call: TRBV7-8
cdr3_length: 15
d_call: TRBD2
j_call: TRBJ2-5
cdr3_nt: TGTGCCAGCAGCCCCGAGCTAGCGGGAGGTGAGACCCAGTACTTC
cdr3_aa: CASSPELAGGETQYF

clone_size: .
v_call: TRBV29-1
cdr3_length: 12
d_call: .
j_call: TRBJ2-1
cdr3_nt: TGCAGCGTAGGATCCGGGGTCAATGAGCAGTTCTTC
cdr3_aa: CSVGSGVNEQFF

clone_size: .
v_call: TRBV6-4
cdr3_length: 15
d_call: .
j_call: TRBJ2-3
cdr3_nt: TGTGCCAGCAGTGTTGGGGGCGCAGACACAGATACGCAGTATTTT
cdr3_aa: CASSVGGADTDTQYF

clone_size: .
v_call: TRBV6-5
cdr3_length: 15
d_call: TRBD1
j_call: TRBJ1-1
cdr3_nt: TGTGCCAGCAGTTACTCGGGACAGGGGGAGACTGAAGCTTTCTTT
cdr3_aa: CASSYSGQGETEAFF

clone_size: .
v_call: TRBV13
cdr3_length: 13
d_call: .
j_call: TRBJ2-7
cdr3_nt: TGTGCCAGCAGCTTAGGCCAAGGGAATAAGCAGTACTTC
cdr3_aa: CASSLGQGNKQYF

clone_size: .
v_call: TRBV28
cdr3_length: 14
d_call: .
j_call: TRBJ2-7
cdr3_nt: TGTGCCACCGCGATCCACAGGGCCCCCTACGAGCAGTACTTC
cdr3_aa: CATAIHRAPYEQYF

clone_size: .
v_call: TRBV15
cdr3_length: 14
d_call: .
j_call: TRBJ1-5
cdr3_nt: TGTGCCACCAGCAAAGGACAGTCGAGTTGGCCCCAGCATTTT
cdr3_aa: CATSKGQSSWPQHF

clone_size: .
v_call: TRBV27
cdr3_length: 16
d_call: .
j_call: TRBJ1-1
cdr3_nt: TGTGCCAGCAGTTTAAACGGCTTTGTCGGGGCCGCAGAAGCTTTCTTT
cdr3_aa: CASSLNGFVGAAEAFF

clone_size: .
v_call: TRBV5-4
cdr3_length: 15
d_call: TRBD1
j_call: TRBJ2-3
cdr3_nt: TGTGCCAGCAGTTGGGACAGGGCCCCAACAGATACGCAGTATTTT
cdr3_aa: CASSWDRAPTDTQYF

clone_size: few
v_call: TRBV19
cdr3_length: 15
d_call: TRBD1
j_call: TRBJ2-2
cdr3_nt: TGTGCCAGTAGTATCCGACAGGGGGTCGCCGGGGAGCTGTTTTTT
cdr3_aa: CASSIRQGVAGELFF

clone_size: few
v_call: TRBV10-3
cdr3_length: 16
d_call: TRBD1
j_call: TRBJ1-5
cdr3_nt: TGTGCCATCAGTGACGCAACAGGGGGCAACAATCAGCCCCAGCATTTT
cdr3_aa: CAISDATGGNNQPQHF

clone_size: .
v_call: TRBV4-1
cdr3_length: 15
d_call: .
j_call: TRBJ1-1
cdr3_nt: TGCGCCAGCAGCTCGCCGGACTTCATGAACACTGAAGCTTTCTTT
cdr3_aa: CASSSPDFMNTEAFF

clone_size: .
v_call: TRBV18
cdr3_length: 16
d_call: .
j_call: TRBJ1-1
cdr3_nt: TGTGCCAGCTCACCACCGGGGGGAGCACCCAACACTGAAGCTTTCTTT
cdr3_aa: CASSPPGGAPNTEAFF

clone_size: .
v_call: TRBV7-8
cdr3_length: 18
d_call: TRBD2
j_call: TRBJ2-1
cdr3_nt: TGTGCCAGCAGCTTGGGATTTAGCGGGAGGGGTATCTACAATGAGCAGTTCTTC
cdr3_aa: CASSLGFSGRGIYNEQFF

clone_size: .
v_call: TRBV27
cdr3_length: 15
d_call: TRBD1
j_call: TRBJ2-1
cdr3_nt: TGTGCCAGCAGGAGGACAGGGGGCATCTACAATGAGCAGTTCTTC
cdr3_aa: CASRRTGGIYNEQFF

clone_size: once
v_call: TRBV19
cdr3_length: 13
d_call: .
j_call: TRBJ2-5
cdr3_nt: TGTGCCAGTAGCCGGGTCTTAAAAGAGACCCAGTACTTC
cdr3_aa: CASSRVLKETQYF

clone_size: once
v_call: TRBV18
cdr3_length: 15
d_call: .
j_call: TRBJ2-7
cdr3_nt: TGTGCCAGCTCACCACCGTCGACATCCCCTCTGGAGCAGTACTTC
cdr3_aa: CASSPPSTSPLEQYF

clone_size: .
v_call: TRBV7-3
cdr3_length: 14
d_call: .
j_call: TRBJ2-7
cdr3_nt: TGTGCCAGCAGCTTAGGGTCCGGGAGTGACGAGCAGTACTTC
cdr3_aa: CASSLGSGSDEQYF

clone_size: .
v_call: TRBV19
cdr3_length: 15
d_call: TRBD1
j_call: TRBJ1-1
cdr3_nt: TGTGCCAGTAGTAGCACAGGGGGTAGTGGCACTGAAGCTTTCTTT
cdr3_aa: CASSSTGGSGTEAFF

clone_size: once
v_call: TRBV28
cdr3_length: 13
d_call: .
j_call: TRBJ1-5
cdr3_nt: TGTGCCAGCAGTACGAACAAGTATCAGCCCCAGCATTTT
cdr3_aa: CASSTNKYQPQHF

clone_size: few
v_call: TRBV27
cdr3_length: 12
d_call: .
j_call: TRBJ2-1
cdr3_nt: TGTGCCAGCAGTTTAGGCTACAATGAGCAGTTCTTC
cdr3_aa: CASSLGYNEQFF

clone_size: .
v_call: TRBV5-8
cdr3_length: 16
d_call: TRBD2
j_call: TRBJ2-7
cdr3_nt: TGTGCCAGCAGCTCCGGGGTCCGGACCTCTCCCGGGGAGGGGTACTTC
cdr3_aa: CASSSGVRTSPGEGYF

clone_size: .
v_call: TRBV9
cdr3_length: 15
d_call: .
j_call: TRBJ2-1
cdr3_nt: TGTGCCAGCAGCGTTACGATGGGCCACGGCAATAAGCAGTTCTTC
cdr3_aa: CASSVTMGHGNKQFF

clone_size: .
v_call: TRBV7-9
cdr3_length: 12
d_call: .
j_call: TRBJ2-2
cdr3_nt: TGTGCCAGCAGCTTACGCTCCGGGGAGCTGTTTTTT
cdr3_aa: CASSLRSGELFF

clone_size: .
v_call: TRBV4-1
cdr3_length: 15
d_call: TRBD1
j_call: TRBJ2-7
cdr3_nt: TGCGCCAGCAGTACCGACAGGGCGCGATCCTACGAGCAGTACTTC
cdr3_aa: CASSTDRARSYEQYF

clone_size: .
v_call: TRBV5-1
cdr3_length: 14
d_call: .
j_call: TRBJ1-3
cdr3_nt: TGCGCCAGCAGCGCCGGGACGGCTGGAAACACCATATATTTT
cdr3_aa: CASSAGTAGNTIYF

clone_size: .
v_call: TRBV6-6
cdr3_length: 15
d_call: .
j_call: TRBJ2-3
cdr3_nt: TGTGCCAGCAGCCTCTTAGGGGTCGAAACAGATACGCAGTATTTT
cdr3_aa: CASSLLGVETDTQYF

clone_size: .
v_call: TRBV7-9
cdr3_length: 14
d_call: TRBD1
j_call: TRBJ1-2
cdr3_nt: TGTGCCAGCAGCTACCCGGACAGGGCCTATGGCTACACCTTC
cdr3_aa: CASSYPDRAYGYTF

clone_size: .
v_call: TRBV19
cdr3_length: 14
d_call: TRBD1
j_call: TRBJ2-7
cdr3_nt: TGTGCCAGTAGTAAGGGACAGGCCACCTACGAGCAGTACTTC
cdr3_aa: CASSKGQATYEQYF

clone_size: .
v_call: TRBV19
cdr3_length: 15
d_call: .
j_call: TRBJ2-7
cdr3_nt: TGTGCCAGTAGTTACTCGTCAGGAGCCTTCTACGAGCAGTACTTC
cdr3_aa: CASSYSSGAFYEQYF

clone_size: .
v_call: TRBV5-1
cdr3_length: 16
d_call: .
j_call: TRBJ2-3
cdr3_nt: TGCGCCAGCAGCTTGGTAGGGGGGCCAACCACAGATACGCAGTATTTT
cdr3_aa: CASSLVGGPTTDTQYF

clone_size: .
v_call: TRBV7-9
cdr3_length: 17
d_call: .
j_call: TRBJ1-4
cdr3_nt: TGTGCCAGCAGCTTAGCCCACGACAGTTCCCTCGGTGAAAAACTGTTTTTT
cdr3_aa: CASSLAHDSSLGEKLFF

clone_size: once
v_call: TRBV6-1
cdr3_length: 14
d_call: .
j_call: TRBJ1-1
cdr3_nt: TGTGCCAGCAGTGAAAAGGGCATGAACACTGAAGCTTTCTTT
cdr3_aa: CASSEKGMNTEAFF

clone_size: .
v_call: TRBV5-1
cdr3_length: 18
d_call: TRBD2
j_call: TRBJ2-6
cdr3_nt: TGCGCCAGTAGGGTGTCTAGCGGGAGGGCCTCCGGGGCCAACGTCCTGACTTTC
cdr3_aa: CASRVSSGRASGANVLTF

clone_size: .
v_call: TRBV4-1
cdr3_length: 15
d_call: TRBD2
j_call: TRBJ2-7
cdr3_nt: TGCGCCAGCAGCCAAAGACTAGCTGGTCCCTACGAGCAGTACTTC
cdr3_aa: CASSQRLAGPYEQYF

clone_size: once
v_call: TRBV5-8
cdr3_length: 15
d_call: .
j_call: TRBJ2-1
cdr3_nt: TGTGCCAGCAGCTTGCGGCGGGACTCCTACAATGAGCAGTTCTTC
cdr3_aa: CASSLRRDSYNEQFF

clone_size: .
v_call: TRBV5-1
cdr3_length: 15
d_call: .
j_call: TRBJ2-1
cdr3_nt: TGCGCCAGCAGCTCTGACACTGGGGCCTACAATGAGCAGTTCTTC
cdr3_aa: CASSSDTGAYNEQFF

clone_size: once
v_call: TRBV5-1
cdr3_length: 14
d_call: .
j_call: TRBJ2-3
cdr3_nt: TGCGCCAGCAGCTTGAGTAGCTCGTCAGATACGCAGTATTTT
cdr3_aa: CASSLSSSSDTQYF

clone_size: .
v_call: TRBV19
cdr3_length: 14
d_call: TRBD1
j_call: TRBJ2-7
cdr3_nt: TGTGCCAGTAGTATGACAGGGGTACGCGGGGAGCAGTACTTC
cdr3_aa: CASSMTGVRGEQYF

clone_size: .
v_call: TRBV4-1
cdr3_length: 14
d_call: .
j_call: TRBJ2-2
cdr3_nt: TGCGCCAGCAGCCAGGGAAGATGGGCCGGGGAGCTGTTTTTT
cdr3_aa: CASSQGRWAGELFF

clone_size: .
v_call: TRBV25-1
cdr3_length: 16
d_call: .
j_call: TRBJ2-7
cdr3_nt: TGTGCCAGCAGTGAAACGTTTAGCGGAAAGATCTACGAGCAGTACTTC
cdr3_aa: CASSETFSGKIYEQYF

clone_size: .
v_call: TRBV23-1
cdr3_length: 18
d_call: TRBD2
j_call: TRBJ2-7
cdr3_nt: TGCGCCAGCAGTCAATCTCGTCCAGCGGGACCTAGCTCCTACGAGCAGTACTTC
cdr3_aa: CASSQSRPAGPSSYEQYF

clone_size: .
v_call: TRBV19
cdr3_length: 13
d_call: .
j_call: TRBJ1-4
cdr3_nt: TGTGCCAGTAGTCCTAGATCGGATGAAAAACTGTTTTTT
cdr3_aa: CASSPRSDEKLFF